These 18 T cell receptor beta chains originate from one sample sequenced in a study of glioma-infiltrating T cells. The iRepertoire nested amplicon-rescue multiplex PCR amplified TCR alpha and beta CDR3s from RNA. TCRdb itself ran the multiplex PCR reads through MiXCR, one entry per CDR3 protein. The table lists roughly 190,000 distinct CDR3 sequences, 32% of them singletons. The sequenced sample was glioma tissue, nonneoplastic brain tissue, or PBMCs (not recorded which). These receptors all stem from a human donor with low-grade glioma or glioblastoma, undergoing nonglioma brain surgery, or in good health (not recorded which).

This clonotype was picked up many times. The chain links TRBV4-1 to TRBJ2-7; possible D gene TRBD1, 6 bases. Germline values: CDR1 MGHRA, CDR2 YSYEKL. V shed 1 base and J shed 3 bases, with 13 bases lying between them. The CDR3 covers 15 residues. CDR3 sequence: CASSQVSQGFYEQYF. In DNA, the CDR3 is TGCGCCAGCAGCCAAGTCTCCCAGGGGTTCTACGAGCAGTACTTC.

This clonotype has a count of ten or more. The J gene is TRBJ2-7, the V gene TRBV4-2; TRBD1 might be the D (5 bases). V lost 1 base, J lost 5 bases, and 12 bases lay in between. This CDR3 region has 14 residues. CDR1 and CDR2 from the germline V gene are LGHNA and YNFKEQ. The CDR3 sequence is CASSQGQGKDEQYF. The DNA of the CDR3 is TGTGCCAGCAGCCAAGGCCAGGGTAAAGACGAGCAGTACTTC.

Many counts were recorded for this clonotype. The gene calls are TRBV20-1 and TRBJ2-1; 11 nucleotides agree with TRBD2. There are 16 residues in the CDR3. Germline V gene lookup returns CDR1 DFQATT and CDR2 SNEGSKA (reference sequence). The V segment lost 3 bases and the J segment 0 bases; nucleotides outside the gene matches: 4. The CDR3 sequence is CSASPGLAGSYNEQFF. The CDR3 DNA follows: TGCAGTGCTAGCCCCGGACTAGCGGGCTCCTACAATGAGCAGTTCTTC.

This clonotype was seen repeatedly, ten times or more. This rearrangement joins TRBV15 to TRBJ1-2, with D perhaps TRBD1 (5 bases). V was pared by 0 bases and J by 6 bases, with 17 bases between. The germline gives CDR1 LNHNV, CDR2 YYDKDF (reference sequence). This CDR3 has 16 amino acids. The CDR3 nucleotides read TGTGCCACCAGCAGAGATAAGGGCAGGGCTGTCGATGGCTACACCTTC. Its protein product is CATSRDKGRAVDGYTF. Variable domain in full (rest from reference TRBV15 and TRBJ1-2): DAMVIQNPRYQVTQFGKPVTLSCSQTLNHNVMYWYQQKSSQAPKLLFHYYDKDFNNEADTPDNFQSRRPNTSFCFLDIRSPGLGDTAMYLCATSRDKGRAVDGYTFGSGTRLTVV.

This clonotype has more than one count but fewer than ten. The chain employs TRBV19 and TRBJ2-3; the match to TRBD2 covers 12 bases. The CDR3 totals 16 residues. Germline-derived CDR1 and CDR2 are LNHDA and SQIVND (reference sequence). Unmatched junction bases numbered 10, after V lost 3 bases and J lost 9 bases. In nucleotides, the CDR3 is TGTGCCAGTAGTATTTTGCCTAGCGGGAGGGCCGAGACGCAGTATTTT. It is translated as CASSILPSGRAETQYF. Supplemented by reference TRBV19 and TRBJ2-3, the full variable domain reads DGGITQSPKYLFRKEGQNVTLSCEQNLNHDAMYWYRQDPGQGLRLIYYSQIVNDFQKGDIAEGYSVSREKKESFPLTVTSAQKNPTAFYLCASSILPSGRAETQYFGPGTRLTVL.

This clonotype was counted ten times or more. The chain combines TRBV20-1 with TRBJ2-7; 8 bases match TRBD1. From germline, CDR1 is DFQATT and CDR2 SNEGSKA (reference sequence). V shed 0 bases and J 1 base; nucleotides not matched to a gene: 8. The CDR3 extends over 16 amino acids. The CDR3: CSARDPQGGWSYEQYF. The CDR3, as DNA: TGCAGTGCTAGAGATCCACAGGGGGGATGGTCCTACGAGCAGTACTTC.

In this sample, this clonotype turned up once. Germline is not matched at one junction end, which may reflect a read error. CDR3 coding DNA: TGCGCCAGCAGCCCTCTGGCAGGGGGTAATCGGCCCCAGAATTTT. Its translation: CASSPLAGGNRPQNF. V usage is TRBV4-1 and J usage is TRBJ1-5, with 7 bases aligning to TRBD1. The CDR3 has 15 amino acids. CDR1 and CDR2 from the germline V gene are MGHRA and YSYEKL.

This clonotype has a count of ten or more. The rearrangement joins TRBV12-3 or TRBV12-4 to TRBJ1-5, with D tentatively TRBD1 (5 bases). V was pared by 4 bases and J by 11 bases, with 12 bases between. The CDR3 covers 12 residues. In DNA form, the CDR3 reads TGTGCCAGCAGTTGGACAAGCATGGCCCAGCATTTT. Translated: CASSWTSMAQHF.

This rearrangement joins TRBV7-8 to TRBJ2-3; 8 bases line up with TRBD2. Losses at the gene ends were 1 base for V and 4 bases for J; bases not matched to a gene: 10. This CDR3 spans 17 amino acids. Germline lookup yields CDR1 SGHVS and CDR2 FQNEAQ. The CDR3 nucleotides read TGTGCCAGCAGCTTAGGCCTTAGCGGGAATGTCCCAGATACGCAGTATTTT. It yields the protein CASSLGLSGNVPDTQYF.

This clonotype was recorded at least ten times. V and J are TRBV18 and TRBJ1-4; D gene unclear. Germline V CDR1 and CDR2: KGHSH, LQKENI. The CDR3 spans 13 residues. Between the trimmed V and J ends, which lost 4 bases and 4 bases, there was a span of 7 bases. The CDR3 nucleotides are TGTGCCAGCTCACTGGGGATTAATGAAAAACTGTTTTTT. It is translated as CASSLGINEKLFF.

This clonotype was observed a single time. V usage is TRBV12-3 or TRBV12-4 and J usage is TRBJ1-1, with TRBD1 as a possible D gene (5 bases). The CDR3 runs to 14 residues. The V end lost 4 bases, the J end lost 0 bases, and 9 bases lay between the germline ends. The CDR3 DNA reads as TGTGCCAGCAGTTCCCTACAGGTGAACACTGAAGCTTTCTTT. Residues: CASSSLQVNTEAFF.

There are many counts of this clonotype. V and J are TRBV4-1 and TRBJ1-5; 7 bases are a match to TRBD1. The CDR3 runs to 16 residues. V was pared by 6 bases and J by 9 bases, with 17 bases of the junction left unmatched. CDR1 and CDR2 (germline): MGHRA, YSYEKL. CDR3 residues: CASSKVGQRGWWPQHF. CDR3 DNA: TGCGCCAGCAGTAAGGTGGGACAGCGAGGGTGGTGGCCCCAGCATTTT.

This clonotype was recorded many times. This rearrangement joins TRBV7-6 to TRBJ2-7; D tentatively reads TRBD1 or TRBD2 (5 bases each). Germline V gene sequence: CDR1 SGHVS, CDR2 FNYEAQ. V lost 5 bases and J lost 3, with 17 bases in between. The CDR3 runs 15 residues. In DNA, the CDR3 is TGTGCCAGCAGCGTAGGGGACGGCGGAAACTACGAGCAGTACTTC. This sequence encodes CASSVGDGGNYEQYF.

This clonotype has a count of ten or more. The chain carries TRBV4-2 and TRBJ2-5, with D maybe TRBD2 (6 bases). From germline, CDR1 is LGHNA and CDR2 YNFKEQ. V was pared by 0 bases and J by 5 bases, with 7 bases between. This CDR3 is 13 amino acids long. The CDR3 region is CASSQDRGETQYF. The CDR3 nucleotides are TGTGCCAGCAGCCAAGACCGGGGGGAGACCCAGTACTTC.

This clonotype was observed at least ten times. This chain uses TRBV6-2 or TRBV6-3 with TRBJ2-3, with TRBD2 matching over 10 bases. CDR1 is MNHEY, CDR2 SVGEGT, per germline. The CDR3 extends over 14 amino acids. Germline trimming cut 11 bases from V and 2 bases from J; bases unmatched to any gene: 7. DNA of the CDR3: TGTGCCTCAATAGCGGGAGGAGTCACAGATACGCAGTATTTT. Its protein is CASIAGGVTDTQYF.

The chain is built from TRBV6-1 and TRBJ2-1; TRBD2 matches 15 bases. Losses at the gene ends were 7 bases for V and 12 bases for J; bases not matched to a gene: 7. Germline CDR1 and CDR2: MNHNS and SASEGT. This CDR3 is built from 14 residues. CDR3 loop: CASNIGLAGGPQFF. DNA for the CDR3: TGTGCCAGCAACATCGGACTAGCGGGAGGGCCGCAGTTCTTC.

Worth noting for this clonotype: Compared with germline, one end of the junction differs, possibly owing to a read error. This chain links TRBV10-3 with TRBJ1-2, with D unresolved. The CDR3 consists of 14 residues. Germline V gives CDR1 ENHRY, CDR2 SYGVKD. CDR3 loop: CAISESKGIYGYKF. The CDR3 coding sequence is TGTGCCATCAGTGAGTCCAAAGGGATCTATGGCTACAAATTC.

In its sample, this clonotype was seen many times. The CDR3 loop is CASSEGWGTSGYEQYF. DNA of the CDR3: TGTGCCAGCAGTGAAGGTTGGGGGACTAGCGGGTACGAGCAGTACTTC. This sequence joins TRBV6-1 and TRBJ2-7; the match to TRBD2 covers 12 bases. The V gene's germline CDR1 is MNHNS and CDR2 SASEGT. This CDR3 region has 16 residues. V dropped 1 base and J dropped 4; count of bases not matched to a gene: 5.